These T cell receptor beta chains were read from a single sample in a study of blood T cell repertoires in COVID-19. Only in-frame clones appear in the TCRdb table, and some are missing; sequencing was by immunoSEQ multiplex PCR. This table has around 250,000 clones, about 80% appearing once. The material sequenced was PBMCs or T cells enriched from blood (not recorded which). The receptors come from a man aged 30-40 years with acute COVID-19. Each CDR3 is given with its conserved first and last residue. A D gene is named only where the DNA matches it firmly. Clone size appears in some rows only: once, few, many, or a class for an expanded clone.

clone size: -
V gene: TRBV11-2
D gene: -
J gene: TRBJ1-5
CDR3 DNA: TGTGCCAGCAGCTTAGATCGGAGACGGGGTAGCAATCAGCCCCAGCATTTT
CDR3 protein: CASSLDRRRGSNQPQHF

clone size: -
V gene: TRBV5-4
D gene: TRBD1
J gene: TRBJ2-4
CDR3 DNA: TGTGCCAGCAGCATGACAGGGTCTAGGAACATTCAGTACTTC
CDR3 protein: CASSMTGSRNIQYF

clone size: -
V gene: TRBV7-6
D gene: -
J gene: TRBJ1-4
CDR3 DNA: TGTGCCAGCAGCTTAGGACAGAGTTTTAATGAAAAACTGTTTTTT
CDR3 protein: CASSLGQSFNEKLFF

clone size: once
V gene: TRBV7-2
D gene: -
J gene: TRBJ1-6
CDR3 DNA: TGTGCCAGCAGCTTAGTGAGTTATTCACCCCTCCACTTT
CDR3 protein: CASSLVSYSPLHF

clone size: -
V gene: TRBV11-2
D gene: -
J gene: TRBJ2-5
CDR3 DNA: TGTGCCAGCAGCCCCAGCCCGGGGGGCGGGGAGACCCAGTACTTC
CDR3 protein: CASSPSPGGGETQYF

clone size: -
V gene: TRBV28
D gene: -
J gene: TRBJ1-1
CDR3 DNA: TGTGCCAGCAGTTTATACCCTGAGGCTTTCTTT
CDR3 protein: CASSLYPEAFF

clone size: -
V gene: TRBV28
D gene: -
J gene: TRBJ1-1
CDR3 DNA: TGTGCCAGCAGTTTAGGAGCAGGGAAGAGAGCTTTCTTT
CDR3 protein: CASSLGAGKRAFF

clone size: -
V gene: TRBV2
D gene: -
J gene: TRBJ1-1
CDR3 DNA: TGTGCCAGCATGGCCAGGAACATGAACACTGAAGCTTTCTTT
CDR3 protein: CASMARNMNTEAFF

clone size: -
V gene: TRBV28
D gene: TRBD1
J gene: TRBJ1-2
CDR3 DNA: TGTGCCAGCAGTCGAAGGACAGGCGTAGGGTATGGCTACACCTTC
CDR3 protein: CASSRRTGVGYGYTF

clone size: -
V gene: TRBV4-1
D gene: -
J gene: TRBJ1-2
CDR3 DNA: TGCGCCAGCAGCCAAGTCCGGGGGGGCACGGATGGCTACACCTTC
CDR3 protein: CASSQVRGGTDGYTF

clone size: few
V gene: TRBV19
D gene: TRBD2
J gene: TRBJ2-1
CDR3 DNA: TGTGCCAGTAGTATGGGGTTAGCGGGGGGCTTAAGCTCCTACAATGAGCAGTTCTTC
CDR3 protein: CASSMGLAGGLSSYNEQFF

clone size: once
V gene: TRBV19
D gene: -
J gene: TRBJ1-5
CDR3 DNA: TGTGCCAGTACCGCCGACAGGTCGGGGAATCAGCCCCAGCATTTT
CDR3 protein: CASTADRSGNQPQHF

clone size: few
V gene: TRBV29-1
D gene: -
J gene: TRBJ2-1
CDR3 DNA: TGCAGCGTTGAGTTTCGGAGCCCCTACAATGAGCAGTTCTTC
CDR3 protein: CSVEFRSPYNEQFF

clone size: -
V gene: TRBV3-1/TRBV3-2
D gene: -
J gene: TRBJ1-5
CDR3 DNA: TGTGCCAGCAGCCCGTGGACAATGGGGGCACGCAATCAGCCCCAGCATTTT
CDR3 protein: CASSPWTMGARNQPQHF

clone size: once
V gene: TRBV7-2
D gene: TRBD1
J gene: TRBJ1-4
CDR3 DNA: TGTGCCAGCAGCTTAACTGGACAGGGGGTCCTTAATGAAAAACTGTTTTTT
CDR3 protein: CASSLTGQGVLNEKLFF

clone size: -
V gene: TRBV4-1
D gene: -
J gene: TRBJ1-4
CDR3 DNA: TGCGCCAGCAGCCAAGGGGAGGGAAAACTGTTTTTT
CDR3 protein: CASSQGEGKLFF

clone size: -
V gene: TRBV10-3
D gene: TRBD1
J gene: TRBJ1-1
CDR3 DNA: TGTGCCATCAGCCAAGGACAGGGAAGGACTGAAGCTTTCTTT
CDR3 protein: CAISQGQGRTEAFF

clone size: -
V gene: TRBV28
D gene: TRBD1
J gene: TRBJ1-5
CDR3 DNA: TGTGCCAGCAGCTACAGGGGGAGTCAGCCCCAGCATTTT
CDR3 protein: CASSYRGSQPQHF

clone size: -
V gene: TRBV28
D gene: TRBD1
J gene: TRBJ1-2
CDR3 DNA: TGTGCCAGCATAAGGACAGGGGTCTATGGCTACACCTTC
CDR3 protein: CASIRTGVYGYTF

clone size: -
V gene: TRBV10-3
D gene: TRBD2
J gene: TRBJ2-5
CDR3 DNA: TGTGCCATCAGTGTGGGTAGCGGGGAGACCCCAGGGACCCAGTACTTC
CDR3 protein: CAISVGSGETPGTQYF

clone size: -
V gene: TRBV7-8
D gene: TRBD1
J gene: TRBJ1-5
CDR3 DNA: TGTGCCAGCAGCCGTGACAGGGACGATCAGCCCCAGCATTTT
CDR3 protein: CASSRDRDDQPQHF

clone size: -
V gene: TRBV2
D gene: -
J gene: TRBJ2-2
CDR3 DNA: TGTGCCAGCAGTGGACTTGGAGGAGCAGTTTCGCTGTTTTTT
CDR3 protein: CASSGLGGAVSLFF

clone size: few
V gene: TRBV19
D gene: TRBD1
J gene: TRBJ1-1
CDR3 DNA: TGTGCCAGTAGTATTGGCGGACAGGGGATAAACACTGAAGCTTTCTTT
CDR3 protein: CASSIGGQGINTEAFF

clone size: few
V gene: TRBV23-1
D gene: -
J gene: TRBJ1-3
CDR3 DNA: TGCGCCAGCAGTCAAACTGGCCCCGGCAGGACTGGAAACACCATATATTTT
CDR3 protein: CASSQTGPGRTGNTIYF

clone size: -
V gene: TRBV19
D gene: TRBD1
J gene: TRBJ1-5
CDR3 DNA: TGTGCCACAACAGGGGGAAACAGCAATCAGCCCCAGCATTTT
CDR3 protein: CATTGGNSNQPQHF

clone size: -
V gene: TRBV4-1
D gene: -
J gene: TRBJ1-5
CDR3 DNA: TGCGCCAGCAGCCAAGATCTAGGGGTTAATCAGCCCCAGCATTTT
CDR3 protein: CASSQDLGVNQPQHF

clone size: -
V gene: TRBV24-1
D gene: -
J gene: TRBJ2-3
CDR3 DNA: TGTGCCACCAGTGAAGACGAACTACTGGATACGCAGTATTTT
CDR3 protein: CATSEDELLDTQYF

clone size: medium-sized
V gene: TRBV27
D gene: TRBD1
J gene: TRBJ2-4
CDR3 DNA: TGTGCCAGCAGTCGCTACACGCCCGGGACAGGGGGTGTGATGGAAAACATTCAGTACTTC
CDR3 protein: CASSRYTPGTGGVMENIQYF

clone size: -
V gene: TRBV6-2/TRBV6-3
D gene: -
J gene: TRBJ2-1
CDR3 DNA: TGTGCCAGCAGTCCCGAACGTCCGAGGATCAATGAGCAGTTCTTC
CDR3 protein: CASSPERPRINEQFF

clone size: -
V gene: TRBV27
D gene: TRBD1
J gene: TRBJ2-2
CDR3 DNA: TGTGCCAGCAGTTTCTCCGGGACAGCAACCGGGGAGCTGTTTTTT
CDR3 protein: CASSFSGTATGELFF

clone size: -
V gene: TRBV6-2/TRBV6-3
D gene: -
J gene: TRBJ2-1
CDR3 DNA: TGTGCCAGCAGTAAAACCCAGATCGTCTACAATGAGCAGTTCTTC
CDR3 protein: CASSKTQIVYNEQFF

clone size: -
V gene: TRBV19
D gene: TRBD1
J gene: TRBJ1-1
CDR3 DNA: TGTGCCAGTAGGGACAGGGGTGGCCACACTGAAGCTTTCTTT
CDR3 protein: CASRDRGGHTEAFF

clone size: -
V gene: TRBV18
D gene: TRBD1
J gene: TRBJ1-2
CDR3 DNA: TGTGCCAGCTCACCCGGGCAGGGGGGCTATGGCTACACCTTC
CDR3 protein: CASSPGQGGYGYTF

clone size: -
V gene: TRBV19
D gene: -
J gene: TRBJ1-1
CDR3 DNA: TGTGCCAGTAGTATATCCGTGCAGACTGAAGCTTTCTTT
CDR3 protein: CASSISVQTEAFF

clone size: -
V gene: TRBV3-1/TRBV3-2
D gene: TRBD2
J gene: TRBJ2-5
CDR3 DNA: TGTGCCAGCAGCCAGCCGGGGGGGCCGCAAGAGACCCAGTACTTC
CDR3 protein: CASSQPGGPQETQYF

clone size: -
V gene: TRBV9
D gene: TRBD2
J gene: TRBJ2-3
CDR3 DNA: TGTGCCAGCAGCGTTGGAAGCGGGGGGACCACAGATACGCAGTATTTT
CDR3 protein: CASSVGSGGTTDTQYF

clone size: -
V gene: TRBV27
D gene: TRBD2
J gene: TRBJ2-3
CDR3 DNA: TGTGCCAGCAGTTCACCACTAGCGGGAGACATCACAGATACGCAGTATTTT
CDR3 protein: CASSSPLAGDITDTQYF

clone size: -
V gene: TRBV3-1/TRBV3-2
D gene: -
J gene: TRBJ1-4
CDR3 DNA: TGTGCCAGCAGCCAAGATAAGGGGGCAACTAATGAAAAACTGTTTTTT
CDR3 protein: CASSQDKGATNEKLFF

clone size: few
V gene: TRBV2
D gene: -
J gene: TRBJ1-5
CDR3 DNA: TGTGCCAGCAGTGAAGATAGGCAGGGGATGCGCAATCAGCCCCAGCATTTT
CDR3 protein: CASSEDRQGMRNQPQHF

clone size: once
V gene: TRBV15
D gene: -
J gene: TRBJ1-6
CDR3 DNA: TGTGCCACCAGCAGAGACCCGTTTAATTCACCCCTCCACTTT
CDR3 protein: CATSRDPFNSPLHF

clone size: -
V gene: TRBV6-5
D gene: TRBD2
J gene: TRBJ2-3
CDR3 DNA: TGTGCCAGCAGGGGAGGGACAGATACGCAGTATTTT
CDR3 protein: CASRGGTDTQYF

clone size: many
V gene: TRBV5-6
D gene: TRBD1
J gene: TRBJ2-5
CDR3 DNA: TGTGCCAGCAGCTTGGAGTATTCCGGCAGGGGGCAGGAGACCCAGTACTTC
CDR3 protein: CASSLEYSGRGQETQYF

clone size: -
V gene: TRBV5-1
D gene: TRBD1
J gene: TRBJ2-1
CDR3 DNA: TGCGCCAGCAGCCCGACAGGGACTGAGCAGTTCTTC
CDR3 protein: CASSPTGTEQFF

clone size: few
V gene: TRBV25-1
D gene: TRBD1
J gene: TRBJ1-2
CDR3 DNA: TGTGCCAGCGCGGCAGGGGGCCAGAACTATGGCTACACCTTC
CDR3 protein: CASAAGGQNYGYTF

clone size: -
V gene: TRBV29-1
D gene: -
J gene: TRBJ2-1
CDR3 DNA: TGCAGCTTGACGGGGTTCGATGAGCAGTTCTTC
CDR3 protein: CSLTGFDEQFF

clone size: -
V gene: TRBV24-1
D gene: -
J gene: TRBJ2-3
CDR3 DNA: TGTGCCACCGGCGGGGACGGGACAGATACGCAGTATTTT
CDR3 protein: CATGGDGTDTQYF

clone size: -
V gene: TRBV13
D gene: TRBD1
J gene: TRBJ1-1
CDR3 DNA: TGTGCCAGCAGCTTATTCCAAACAGGGGGAACTGAAGCTTTCTTT
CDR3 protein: CASSLFQTGGTEAFF

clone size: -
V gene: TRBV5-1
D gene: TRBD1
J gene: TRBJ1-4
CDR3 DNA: TGCGCCAGCAGCCGAGGGGGACAGAGCGAGGAAAAACTGTTTTTT
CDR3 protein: CASSRGGQSEEKLFF

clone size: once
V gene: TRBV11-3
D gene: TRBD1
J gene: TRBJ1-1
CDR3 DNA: TGTGCCAGCAGCCGAGGGATACAGGGGCCGCGGGAAGCTTTCTTT
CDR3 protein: CASSRGIQGPREAFF